Sequencing of this TCR beta chain was carried out in a study of T cell clonality in common variable immunodeficiency (dated by TCRdb to 2014 to 2015). Points the paper makes about the study in general: CVID subjects shared fewer TCRbeta clones with each other than healthy controls did (p < 0.0001). It was noted by the authors that sequencing of the repertoires of T cell subpopulations would be needed to clarify the cause of the increased clonality in CVID. Patient heterogeneity within the CVID cohort put limits on correlating repertoire features with clinical complications. Fewer deletions and N-nucleotide insertions were reportedly observed in CVID TCRbeta sequences, and highly modified clones with 13 or more V deletions were reportedly absent from CVID TCRbeta sequences. Despite equal DNA input, controls averaged approximately 74,000 unique sequences per sample versus some 30,000 in CVID samples. Compared with healthy controls, CVID subjects showed increased TCRbeta clonality (t-test p = 0.018), a feature most characteristic of about a third of subjects.

Trimming takes 3 bases from V and 5 bases from J, and the germline ends sit 16 bases apart. The CDR3 has 16 amino acids, counting the end cysteine and phenylalanine. Part of the CDR3 DNA is given, 39 bases translated from base 1. Per the germline V gene, KGHSH is the CDR1 and LQKENI is the CDR2. Diagnosis of CVID followed standard criteria, namely serum IgG, IgA and/or IgM below the normal range together with specific antibody deficiency. There were around 45 subjects in the CVID group (roughly 15 female and 29 male), ranging in age from about 9 to 65 years, with a mean age of approximately 40. Both CVID patients and healthy controls were predominantly of Caucasian heritage. All CVID subjects had received replacement immunoglobulin therapy for at least one year at the time of study participation. At blood collection, none of the CVID subjects was ill or on immunomodulatory or immunosuppressive medication. From each donor, roughly 5 to 8 ml of heparinized peripheral whole blood was collected. Genomic DNA from adults with common variable immune deficiency (CVID) and from healthy adult controls was the source for sequencing TCRbeta CDR3 repertoires. Diluted blood was density-centrifuged over Hypaque 1077 or Ficoll-Paque to isolate peripheral blood mononuclear cells. Genomic DNA was extracted from unsorted mononuclear cells by Qiagen column purification or by a centrifugation-based method.

This clone was observed a handful of times. What this receptor recognizes is not known. The CDR3 goes on 3 residues after the read ends, and that part is filled in from the germline J gene. CVID samples and control samples contributed equivalent amounts of genomic DNA as sequencing input. For every sample, a 60 bp segment covering the rearranged TCRbeta CDR3 region was amplified and then sequenced. The immunoSEQ assay, a bias-corrected multiplex PCR with high-throughput sequencing, was employed for TCRbeta amplification. The published analysis was carried out like this. Each unique nucleotide sequence was treated as a clone and annotated with V, D and J genes, copy number and frequency. Sequences were labeled productive if in frame, and non-productive if out of frame or containing stop codons. As previously described, Shannon's entropy was used to calculate clonality. The predicted amino acid sequences of productive clones were used to derive the mean CDR3 Kyte-Doolittle hydropathy. Using the R hclust function, scaled V gene usage was clustered hierarchically with Manhattan distance and complete linkage. To assess clone sharing by CDR3 amino acid sequence, 12 repertoires per group were resampled over 100 rounds. The repertoires were searched for 65 to 85 published EBV-specific TCRbeta sequences and some 230 published CMV-specific TCRbeta sequences. A couple of CVID samples that yielded fewer than 10,000 sequences were excluded from the analysis, so 40 to 50 CVID repertoires were retained. This immuneACCESS table, as held by TCRdb, lists in-frame sequences with V and J called but not all clones. Of the missing ones, under half trace to an unresolved V gene in checked studies; the others have no known cause. Clone size and the V and J calls come from that table; the DNA yielded D and trimming. The data for this sample show more than 9,000 clones, each detected more than once. The ten top clones hold about 6.1% of the sample.

The specimen sequenced was peripheral blood mononuclear cells. In this chain, TRBV18 is recombined with TRBJ2-2; matching of 7 bases hints at TRBD2 as the D gene. This TCR was recovered from a human donor with common variable immunodeficiency. CDR3 bases read: TGTGCCAGCTCACCCCCGGGCGGGGGCGTAACCGGGGAG. It specifies CASSPPGGGVTGE. The whole CDR3 is CASSPPGGGVTGELFF. Reference TRBV18 and TRBJ2-2 proteins supply the regions before and after the CDR3; the full variable domain is: NAGVMQNPRHLVRRRGQEARLRCSPMKGHSHVYWYRQLPEEGLKFMVYLQKENIIDESGMPKERFSAEFPKEGPSILRIQQVVRGDSAAYFCASSPPGGGVTGELFFGEGSRLTVL.